One sample yielded the 17 T cell receptor beta chains listed below, sequenced in a study of T cell clones after liver transplantation. Using immunoSEQ multiplex PCR, the repertoire was profiled, and TCRdb retains in-frame clones only, with some absent. The sample contains fewer than 7,000 clones, 79% of which appear only once. The sequenced sample was CD8+ T cells from blood, obtained 24 months after liver transplant. The receptors originated from a human patient who received a liver transplant. Part of the T cells may come from the graft donor.

The rearrangement uses TRBV9 and TRBJ2-1; no firm D call. V lost 0 bases and J 2 bases, leaving 9 bases between the germline ends. Germline CDR1 is SGDLS and CDR2 is YYNGEE. The CDR3 length is 15 residues. CDR3 sequence: CASSVEILPYNEQFF. Here the CDR3 DNA reads TGTGCCAGCAGCGTAGAAATTCTACCCTACAATGAGCAGTTCTTC.

This clone ranks as hyperexpanded. The chain couples TRBV28 to TRBJ1-2; D is ambiguous. The CDR3 consists of 17 residues. Germline V CDR1 and CDR2: MDHEN, SYDVKM. The V end was cut by 5 bases, the J end by 0 bases, with 19 bases between. CDR3 in DNA: TGTGCCAGCAGTCCAATATTCACGATGTCGGCTAACTATGGCTACACCTTC. As protein: CASSPIFTMSANYGYTF.

The CDR3: CASSLSVPYEQYF. As DNA, the CDR3 is TGTGCCAGCAGCTTGTCAGTACCCTACGAGCAGTACTTC. The chain uses TRBV5-6 and TRBJ2-7, with D uncertain. Trimming left V 1 base short and J 2 bases short, with 7 bases between. The CDR3 is made up of 13 amino acids. The germline gives CDR1 SGHDT, CDR2 YYEEEE.

The chain combines TRBV27 with TRBJ2-1; TRBD2 matches at 8 bases. J lost 5 bases, V lost 0 bases, and 21 bases had no gene match. This CDR3 region has 21 residues. CDR1 MNHEY and CDR2 SMNVEV come from the germline V gene (reference sequence). The CDR3 protein is CASSLSRREGAFGVHNNEQFF. DNA of the CDR3: TGTGCCAGCAGTTTATCACGCCGGGAGGGAGCTTTCGGGGTGCACAACAATGAGCAGTTCTTC.

The chain employs TRBV6-4 and TRBJ2-1, with 7 bases that match TRBD2. J lost 9 bases, V lost 1 base, and 9 bases had no gene match. The CDR3 totals 15 residues. In germline, CDR1 is MRHNA, CDR2 SNTAGT. Here the CDR3 DNA reads TGTGCCAGCAGTGACTTCGGCGGGAGTAATTCTGAGCAGTTCTTC. The encoded protein is CASSDFGGSNSEQFF.

In DNA, the CDR3 is TGTGCCAGCAGTTCCGGGATGGGGGCCCCCTCTGGGGCCAACGTCCTGACTTTC. It specifies CASSSGMGAPSGANVLTF. V gene TRBV11-2 combines with J gene TRBJ2-6, with a weak D call TRBD1 (6 bases). This CDR3 has 18 residues. Germline-derived CDR1 and CDR2 are SGHAT and FQNNGV. Trimming took off 6 bases at V and 0 bases at J, with 18 bases between the two ends.

V gene TRBV19 combines with J gene TRBJ1-1; D unresolved. Trimming shortened V by 6 bases and J by 4 bases, and 12 bases separated the two germline ends. Germline V CDR1 and CDR2: LNHDA, SQIVND (reference sequence). The CDR3 loop spans 13 amino acids. The CDR3 DNA sequence: TGTGCCAGTAGACCATCGGCAGGCACTGAAGCTTTCTTT. Translated: CASRPSAGTEAFF.

The genes are TRBV28 and TRBJ1-2; TRBD1 might be the D (5 bases). V was clipped by 3 bases and J by 10 bases, with 15 bases between them. This CDR3 is 13 amino acids long. CDR1 and CDR2 from the germline V gene are MDHEN and SYDVKM. CDR3 region: CASSFRRAGNYTF. The CDR3 DNA sequence: TGTGCCAGCAGTTTTCGCAGGGCGGGTAACTACACCTTC.

This chain joins TRBV5-1 and TRBJ2-1; 7 bases are a match to TRBD1. The junction had 5 bases not matched to a gene; V was cut back by 7 bases and J by 4 bases. Germline values: CDR1 SGHRS, CDR2 YFSETQ. The CDR3 extends over 13 amino acids. Here the CDR3 reads CASRTGIYNEQFF. The CDR3 DNA sequence: TGCGCCAGCCGGACAGGAATATACAATGAGCAGTTCTTC.

The chain combines TRBV7-2 with TRBJ2-3; 7 bases agree with TRBD1. The V gene's germline CDR1 is SGHTA and CDR2 FQGNSA. V shed 1 base, J shed 4 bases, and the junction held 11 bases outside the gene matches. The CDR3 has 17 amino acids. The DNA for the CDR3 is TGTGCCAGCAGCTTAGGCCGTACAGGGGTTTTCCCAGATACGCAGTATTTT. It specifies CASSLGRTGVFPDTQYF.

This clone came up once. V gene TRBV19 combines with J gene TRBJ1-5; perhaps TRBD1 as D (5 bases). The CDR3 covers 15 residues. Germline-derived CDR1 and CDR2 are LNHDA and SQIVND (reference sequence). Trimming stripped 2 bases from V and 3 bases from J, with 11 bases between. Written as DNA, the CDR3 is TGTGCCAGTAGTATAATTACAGGCCTCAATCAGCCCCAGCATTTT. It is translated as CASSIITGLNQPQHF.

The V call is TRBV27, the J call TRBJ2-1; TRBD2 aligns across 7 bases. The V gene end was trimmed by 7 bases and the J gene end by 0 bases; junction bases not matched to a gene: 9. The CDR3 consists of 16 residues. Looked up from germline, CDR1 is MNHEY and CDR2 is SMNVEV (reference sequence). CDR3 in DNA: TGTGCCAGCAAGTTGGAGCGGGATTTCTCCTACAATGAGCAGTTCTTC. Its translation is CASKLERDFSYNEQFF.

The chain is built from TRBV4-1 and TRBJ2-5; unclear D gene. Trimming left V 4 bases short and J 4 bases short, with 16 bases between. The CDR3 spans 15 residues. Germline V gives CDR1 MGHRA, CDR2 YSYEKL. CDR3 sequence (DNA): TGCGCCAGCAGCCGCCTCGACCTCGAGGCAGAGACCCAGTACTTC. It encodes CASSRLDLEAETQYF.

As DNA, the CDR3 is TGCGCCAGCAGCTTGAGTGGGACTAGCGGAGAGACCCAGTACTTC. It translates to CASSLSGTSGETQYF. This chain links TRBV5-1 with TRBJ2-5; 11 nucleotides match TRBD2. The CDR3 covers 15 residues. Germline V gives CDR1 SGHRS, CDR2 YFSETQ. V gave up 1 base and J gave up 4 bases; unmatched junction bases: 3.

As DNA, the CDR3 is TGTGCCAGCAGTTTAGGGACAACAGCCTACAATGAGCAGTTCTTC. Its translation is CASSLGTTAYNEQFF. The genes are TRBV27 and TRBJ2-1; D perhaps matches TRBD1 (6 bases). Germline loops: CDR1 MNHEY, CDR2 SMNVEV (reference sequence). The CDR3 length is 15 residues. V lost 2 bases to trimming and J lost 2 bases, with 10 bases between them.

The CDR3 spells CASSQVPASSYEQYF. The CDR3 DNA reads TGCGCCAGCAGCCAAGTTCCCGCTAGCTCCTACGAGCAGTACTTC. The chain employs TRBV4-1 and TRBJ2-7; D is ambiguous. CDR1 is MGHRA, CDR2 YSYEKL, per germline. This CDR3 spans 15 amino acids. V lost 1 base and J 0 bases, leaving 10 bases between the germline ends.

The chain carries TRBV5-6 and TRBJ1-2; D gene ambiguous. Germline values: CDR1 SGHDT, CDR2 YYEEEE. The CDR3 is made up of 13 amino acids. Trimming pared 3 bases from V and 4 bases from J, leaving 10 bases between. This CDR3 reads CASSSAAAYGYTF. In nucleotides, the CDR3 is TGTGCCAGCAGCTCCGCAGCGGCCTATGGCTACACCTTC.